The 9 T cell receptor beta chains below were found in one sample sequenced in a study of blood T cell repertoires in COVID-19 (TCRdb year 2020). Library prep was done by the immunoSEQ multiplex PCR assay. Held by TCRdb, this immuneACCESS table contains in-frame sequences only and omits some clones. Under half of the omission traces to an unresolved V gene where checked; the cause of the rest is unknown. This sample has 300,000 to 400,000 clones in its table, and roughly nine tenths of those were observed once. 2.9% of the sample belongs to the ten largest clones. Sequenced input: peripheral blood. The receptors shown here come from a woman in her twenties or thirties with COVID-19, enrolled during active disease.

The chain employs TRBV12-2 and TRBJ2-3; TRBD2, as called in the table, went unchecked against the DNA. TRBV12-2 is a known pseudogene. This CDR3 is built from 19 residues. DNA for the CDR3: TGTGCAAGTCGCCCACCCGGTCTTGTGTCTAGCGGGGAAACAGATACGCAGTATTTT. It encodes CASRPPGLVSSGETDTQYF.

The gene calls are TRBV27 and TRBJ2-2, with TRBD2 matching 7 bases. CDR3 length: 17 amino acids. The germline CDR1 and CDR2 sequences are MNHEY and SMNVEV (reference sequence). The trim removed 6 bases at V and 6 bases at J, leaving 16 bases unmatched. The CDR3 loop is CASRPTVAGVGSGELFF. The CDR3 bases are TGTGCCAGCAGGCCCACAGTGGCGGGAGTGGGTTCCGGGGAGCTGTTTTTT.

The chain couples TRBV3-1 (or the pseudogene TRBV3-2) to TRBJ2-1, with TRBD2 identical over 12 bases. The CDR3 contains 16 residues. The V and J ends lost 4 bases and 7 bases, in that order; junction bases with no gene match: 8. Germline CDR1 is LGHDT and CDR2 is YNNKEL (reference sequence). The CDR3 DNA is TGTGCCAGCAGCCTACAGACTAGCGGGAGTTTAAATGAGCAGTTCTTC. It yields the protein CASSLQTSGSLNEQFF.

This chain joins TRBV19 and TRBJ2-1, with 9 bases lining up with TRBD1. J lost 6 bases, V lost 8 bases, and 8 bases had no gene match. Germline-derived CDR1 and CDR2 are LNHDA and SQIVND (reference sequence). The CDR3 is 14 amino acids. The CDR3 loop reads CASRRDRDINEQFF. The CDR3 coding sequence is TGTGCCAGTCGAAGGGACAGGGATATCAATGAGCAGTTCTTC.

The chain is built from TRBV5-6 and TRBJ2-5, with a possible D match to TRBD2 (6 bases). This CDR3 contains 16 residues. The germline V and J ends were trimmed by 4 bases and 4 bases, with 20 bases remaining between them. Germline loops: CDR1 SGHDT, CDR2 YYEEEE. In DNA, the CDR3 is TGTGCCAGCAGCAACCGCCGTGGCGGGATTATAGAGACCCAGTACTTC. Encoded protein: CASSNRRGGIIETQYF.

This chain joins TRBV25-1 and TRBJ2-7, with TRBD1 identical over 8 bases. Germline V gene data show CDR1 as MGHDK and CDR2 as SYGVNS. The CDR3 contains 15 residues. V was pared by 2 bases and J by 4 bases, with 7 bases of the junction left unmatched. As DNA, the CDR3 is TGTGCCAGCAGTGAAGATACAGGGGGTTCGTACGAGCAGTACTTC. It specifies CASSEDTGGSYEQYF.

The chain carries TRBV21-1 and TRBJ2-5; the table's D call of TRBD2 was not tested on the DNA. TRBV21-1 is shown as a pseudogene. The CDR3 sequence is 15 residues long. The DNA of the CDR3 is TGTGCCAGCAGCGGGACTAGCGGGAGGGAAGAGACCCAGTACTTC. As protein: CASSGTSGREETQYF.

J is TRBJ2-4 and V is TRBV11-2; 9 bases match TRBD1. From germline, CDR1 is SGHAT and CDR2 FQNNGV. The CDR3 is 19 amino acids. V lost 7 bases, J lost 0 bases, and 16 bases stayed unmatched. DNA of the CDR3: TGTGCCAGCACCCAACAGGGGGCCGTTACGGTCCTAGCCAAAAACATTCAGTACTTC. Amino acid sequence: CASTQQGAVTVLAKNIQYF.

This chain joins TRBV5-3 and TRBJ1-2; D remains ambiguous. TRBV5-3 is an ORF; its function is uncertain. Trimming removed 2 bases from V and 2 bases from J, with 10 bases in between. This CDR3 is built from 14 residues. The CDR3 here is CARSFSRGNYGYTF. The CDR3 bases are TGTGCCAGAAGCTTTTCTCGGGGAAACTATGGCTACACCTTC.